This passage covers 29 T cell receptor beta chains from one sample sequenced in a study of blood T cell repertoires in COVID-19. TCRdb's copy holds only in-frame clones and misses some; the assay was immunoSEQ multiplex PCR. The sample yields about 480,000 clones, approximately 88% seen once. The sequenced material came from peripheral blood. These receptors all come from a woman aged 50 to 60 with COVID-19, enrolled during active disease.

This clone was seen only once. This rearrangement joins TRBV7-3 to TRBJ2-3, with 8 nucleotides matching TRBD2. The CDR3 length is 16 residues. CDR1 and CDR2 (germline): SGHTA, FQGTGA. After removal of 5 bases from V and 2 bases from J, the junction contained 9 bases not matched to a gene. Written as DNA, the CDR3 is TGTGCCAGCAGCGCACGCGGGGGGCTGGCCACAGATACGCAGTATTTT. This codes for CASSARGGLATDTQYF.

The CDR3 region has the DNA TGTGCCAGCAGCGCCGATCACAGGGAGTTCAGGAACACTGAAGCTTTCTTT. Amino acids: CASSADHREFRNTEAFF. The rearrangement joins TRBV9 to TRBJ1-1, with D perhaps TRBD1 (6 bases). The CDR3 length is 17 residues. Germline assignment: CDR1 SGDLS and CDR2 YYNGEE. Trimming took off 3 bases at V and 1 base at J, with 19 bases between the two ends.

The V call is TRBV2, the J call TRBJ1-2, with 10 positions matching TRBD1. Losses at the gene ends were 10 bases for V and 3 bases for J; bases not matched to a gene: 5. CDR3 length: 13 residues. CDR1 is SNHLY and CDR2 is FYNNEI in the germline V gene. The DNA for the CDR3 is TGTGCCACGGTGACAGGGGGCGACTATGGCTACACCTTC. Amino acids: CATVTGGDYGYTF.

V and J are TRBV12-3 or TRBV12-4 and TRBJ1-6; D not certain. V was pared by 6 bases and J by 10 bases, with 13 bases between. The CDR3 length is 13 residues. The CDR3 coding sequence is TGTGCCAGCAGCCAGGAAGACAAATCACCCCTCCACTTT. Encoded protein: CASSQEDKSPLHF.

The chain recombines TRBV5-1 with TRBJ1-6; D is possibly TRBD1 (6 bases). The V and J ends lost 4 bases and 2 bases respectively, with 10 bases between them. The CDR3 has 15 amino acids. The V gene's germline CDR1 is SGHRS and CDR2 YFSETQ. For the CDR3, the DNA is TGCGCCAGCAGCCAGGACAGACCCTATAATTCACCCCTCCACTTT. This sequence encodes CASSQDRPYNSPLHF.

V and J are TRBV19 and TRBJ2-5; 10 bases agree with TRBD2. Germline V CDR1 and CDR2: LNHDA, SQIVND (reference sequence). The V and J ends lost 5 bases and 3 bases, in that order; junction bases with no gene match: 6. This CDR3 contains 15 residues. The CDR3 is CASSAQLAGEETQYF. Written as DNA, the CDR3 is TGTGCCAGTAGTGCCCAGCTAGCGGGGGAAGAGACCCAGTACTTC.

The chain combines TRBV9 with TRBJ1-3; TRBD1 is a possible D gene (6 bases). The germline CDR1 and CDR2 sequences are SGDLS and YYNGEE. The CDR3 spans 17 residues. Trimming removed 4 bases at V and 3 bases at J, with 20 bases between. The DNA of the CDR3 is TGTGCCAGCAGCTCCTCCCAGGGGCAGGGGATTGGAAACACCATATATTTT. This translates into CASSSSQGQGIGNTIYF. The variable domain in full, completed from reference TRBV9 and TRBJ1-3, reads DSGVTQTPKHLITATGQRVTLRCSPRSGDLSVYWYQQSLDQGLQFLIQYYNGEERAKGNILERFSAQQFPDLHSELNLSSLELGDSALYFCASSSSQGQGIGNTIYFGEGSWLTVV.

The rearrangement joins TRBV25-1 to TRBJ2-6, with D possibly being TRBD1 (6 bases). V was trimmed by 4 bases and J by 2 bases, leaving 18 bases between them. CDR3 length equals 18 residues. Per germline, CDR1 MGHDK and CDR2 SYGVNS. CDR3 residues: CASSASSGHGAGANVLTF. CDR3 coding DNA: TGTGCCAGCAGTGCCTCATCGGGACACGGGGCTGGGGCCAACGTCCTGACTTTC.

CDR3 in amino acids: CASRAVETQYF. CDR3 DNA: TGTGCCAGCAGAGCCGTGGAGACCCAGTACTTC. The rearrangement links TRBV12-3 or TRBV12-4 to TRBJ2-5; the D is unclear. The CDR3 totals 11 residues. V lost 6 bases and J 5 bases, leaving 7 bases between the germline ends.

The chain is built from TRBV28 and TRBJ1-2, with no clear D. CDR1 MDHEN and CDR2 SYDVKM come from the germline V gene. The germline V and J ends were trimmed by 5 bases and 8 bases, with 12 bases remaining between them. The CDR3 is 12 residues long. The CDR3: CASSPLYEGYTF. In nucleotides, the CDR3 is TGTGCCAGCAGTCCCCTCTATGAGGGCTACACCTTC.

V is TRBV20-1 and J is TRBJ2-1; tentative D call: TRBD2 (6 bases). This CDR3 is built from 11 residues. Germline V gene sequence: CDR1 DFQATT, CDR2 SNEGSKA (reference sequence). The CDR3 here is CSAGSYNEQFF. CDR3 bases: TGCAGCGCGGGATCCTACAATGAGCAGTTCTTC.

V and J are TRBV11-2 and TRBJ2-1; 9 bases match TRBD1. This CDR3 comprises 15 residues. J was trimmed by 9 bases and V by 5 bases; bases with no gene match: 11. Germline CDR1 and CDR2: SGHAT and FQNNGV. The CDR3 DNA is TGTGCCAGCAGCAACCGAGGGGGACAGGGACCTGAGCAGTTCTTC. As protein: CASSNRGGQGPEQFF.

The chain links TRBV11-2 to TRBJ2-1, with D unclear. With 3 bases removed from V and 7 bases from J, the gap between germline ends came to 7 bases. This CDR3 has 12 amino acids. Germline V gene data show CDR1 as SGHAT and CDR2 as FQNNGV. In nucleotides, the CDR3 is TGTGCCAGCAGCTTTGCGAGTAATGAGCAGTTCTTC. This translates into CASSFASNEQFF.

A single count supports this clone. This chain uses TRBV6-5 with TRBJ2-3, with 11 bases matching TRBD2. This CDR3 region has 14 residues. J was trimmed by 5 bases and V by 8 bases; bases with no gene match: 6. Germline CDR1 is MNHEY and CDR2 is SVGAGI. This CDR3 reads CASLLAGVGDTQYF. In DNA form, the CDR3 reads TGTGCCAGCCTACTAGCGGGGGTGGGAGATACGCAGTATTTT.

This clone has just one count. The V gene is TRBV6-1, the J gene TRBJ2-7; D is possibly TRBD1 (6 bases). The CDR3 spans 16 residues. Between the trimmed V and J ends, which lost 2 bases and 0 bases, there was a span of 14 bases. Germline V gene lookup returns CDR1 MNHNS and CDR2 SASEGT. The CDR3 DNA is TGTGCCAGCAGTGAATTACAGGGACACTTCTCCTACGAGCAGTACTTC. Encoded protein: CASSELQGHFSYEQYF.

This CDR3 reads CASSYGTGERNTIYF. The DNA for the CDR3 is TGTGCCAGCAGCTACGGGACAGGGGAGCGAAACACCATATATTTT. The chain uses TRBV5-6 and TRBJ1-3; TRBD1 aligns across 10 bases. Trimming took 3 bases from V and 5 from J; bases not matched to a gene: 5. Germline CDR1 SGHDT, CDR2 YYEEEE. This CDR3 contains 15 residues.

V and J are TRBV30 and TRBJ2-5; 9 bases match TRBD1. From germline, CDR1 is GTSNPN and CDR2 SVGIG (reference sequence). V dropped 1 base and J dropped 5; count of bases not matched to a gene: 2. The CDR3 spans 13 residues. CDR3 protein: CAWSGDRAETQYF. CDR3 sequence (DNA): TGTGCCTGGAGTGGGGACAGGGCGGAGACCCAGTACTTC.

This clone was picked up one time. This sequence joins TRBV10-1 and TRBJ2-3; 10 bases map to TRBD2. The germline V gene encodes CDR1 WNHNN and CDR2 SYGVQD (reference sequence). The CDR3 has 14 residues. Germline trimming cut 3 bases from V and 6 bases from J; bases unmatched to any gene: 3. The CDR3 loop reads CASSDPAGGDTQYF. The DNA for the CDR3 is TGCGCCAGCAGTGATCCAGCGGGGGGGGATACGCAGTATTTT.

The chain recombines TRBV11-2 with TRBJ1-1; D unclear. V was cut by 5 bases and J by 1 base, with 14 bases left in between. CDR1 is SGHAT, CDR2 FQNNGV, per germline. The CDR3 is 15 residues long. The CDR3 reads CASSPRLRENTEAFF. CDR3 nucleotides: TGTGCCAGCAGCCCTAGACTCCGGGAGAACACTGAAGCTTTCTTT.

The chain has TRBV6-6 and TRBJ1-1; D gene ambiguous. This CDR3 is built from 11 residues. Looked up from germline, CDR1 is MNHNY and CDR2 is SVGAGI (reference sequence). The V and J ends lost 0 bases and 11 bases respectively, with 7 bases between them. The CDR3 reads CASSYSPYAFF. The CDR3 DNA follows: TGTGCCAGCAGTTACTCCCCCTACGCTTTCTTT.

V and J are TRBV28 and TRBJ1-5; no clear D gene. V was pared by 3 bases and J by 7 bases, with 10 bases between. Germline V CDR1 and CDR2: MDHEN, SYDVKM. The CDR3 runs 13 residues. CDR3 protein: CASSFGTRQPQHF. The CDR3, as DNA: TGTGCCAGCAGTTTCGGCACTAGGCAGCCCCAGCATTTT.

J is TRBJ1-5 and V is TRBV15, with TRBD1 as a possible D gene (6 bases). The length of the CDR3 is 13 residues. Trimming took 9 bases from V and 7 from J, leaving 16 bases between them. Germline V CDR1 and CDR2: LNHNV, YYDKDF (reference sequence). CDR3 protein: CATFTGRGQPQHF. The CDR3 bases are TGTGCCACTTTTACAGGGAGGGGACAGCCCCAGCATTTT.

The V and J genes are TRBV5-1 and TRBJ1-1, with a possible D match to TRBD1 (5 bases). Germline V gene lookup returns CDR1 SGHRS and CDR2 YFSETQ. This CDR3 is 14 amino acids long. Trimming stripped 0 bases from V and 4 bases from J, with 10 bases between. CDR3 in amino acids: CASSLGGGTTEAFF. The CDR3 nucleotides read TGCGCCAGCAGCTTGGGCGGGGGAACCACTGAAGCTTTCTTT.

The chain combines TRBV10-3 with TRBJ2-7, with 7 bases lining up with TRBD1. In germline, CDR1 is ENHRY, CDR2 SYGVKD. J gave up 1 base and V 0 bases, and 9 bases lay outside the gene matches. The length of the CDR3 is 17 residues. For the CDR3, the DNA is TGTGCCATCAGTGAGTCGATTTACAGGGGTACATCCTACGAGCAGTACTTC. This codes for CAISESIYRGTSYEQYF.

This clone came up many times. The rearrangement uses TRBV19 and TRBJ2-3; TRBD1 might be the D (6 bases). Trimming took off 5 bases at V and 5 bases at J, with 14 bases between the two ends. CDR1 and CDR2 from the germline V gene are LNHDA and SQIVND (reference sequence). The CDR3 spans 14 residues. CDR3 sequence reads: CASSVRTVIDTQYF. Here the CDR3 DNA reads TGTGCCAGTAGTGTCAGGACAGTAATAGATACGCAGTATTTT.

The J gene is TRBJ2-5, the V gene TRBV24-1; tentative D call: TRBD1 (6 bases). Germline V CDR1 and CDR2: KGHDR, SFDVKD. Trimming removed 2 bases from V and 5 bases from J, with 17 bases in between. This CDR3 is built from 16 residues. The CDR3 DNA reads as TGTGCCACCAGTGATTCTGGGACAACCTTTGGGGAGACCCAGTACTTC. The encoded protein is CATSDSGTTFGETQYF.

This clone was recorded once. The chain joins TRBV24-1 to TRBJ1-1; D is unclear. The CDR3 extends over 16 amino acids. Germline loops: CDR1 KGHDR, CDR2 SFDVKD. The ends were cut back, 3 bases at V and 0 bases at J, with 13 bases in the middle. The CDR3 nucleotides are TGTGCCACCAGTGATCCGAGCCTAGGAATGAACACTGAAGCTTTCTTT. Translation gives CATSDPSLGMNTEAFF.

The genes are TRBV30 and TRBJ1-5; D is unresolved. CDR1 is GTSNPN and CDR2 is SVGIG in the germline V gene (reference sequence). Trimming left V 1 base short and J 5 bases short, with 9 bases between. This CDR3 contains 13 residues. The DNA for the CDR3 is TGTGCCTGGAGTGGGAAGACTGATCAGCCCCAGCATTTT. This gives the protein CAWSGKTDQPQHF.

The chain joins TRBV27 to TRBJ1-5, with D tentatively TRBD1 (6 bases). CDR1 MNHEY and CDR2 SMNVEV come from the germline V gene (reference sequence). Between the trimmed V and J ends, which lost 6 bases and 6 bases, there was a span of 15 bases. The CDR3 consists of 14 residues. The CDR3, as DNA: TGTGCCAGCAGGGTAAGGGGGGAGGGTCAGCCCCAGCATTTT. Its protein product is CASRVRGEGQPQHF.